Following are 28 T cell receptor beta chains from one sample sequenced in a study of shared clonotypes between healthy human individuals. Produced via immunoSEQ multiplex PCR; TCRdb's table is partial and in-frame only. The table shows 490,000 or so clones, with roughly four fifths occurring only once. Sequencing input: PBMCs. The receptor source for this set is a woman in her 40s in good health. Some clones in this sample may be carry-over from other donors' samples.

The chain is built from TRBV7-9 and TRBJ1-1, with a possible D match to TRBD1 (5 bases). The germline V gene has CDR1 SEHNR and CDR2 FQNEAQ (reference sequence). Trimming removed 4 bases at V and 3 bases at J, with 9 bases between. The CDR3 length is 13 residues. The CDR3 here is CASSYDSDTEAFF. CDR3 nucleotides: TGTGCCAGCAGCTACGACAGCGACACTGAAGCTTTCTTT.

V gene TRBV7-8 combines with J gene TRBJ1-5, with D possibly matching TRBD1 (5 bases). The CDR3 length is 13 residues. Trimming shortened V by 5 bases and J by 9 bases, and 14 bases separated the two germline ends. CDR1 is SGHVS, CDR2 FQNEAQ, per germline. CDR3 loop: CASSGSRQGPQHF. The CDR3 DNA sequence: TGTGCCAGCAGCGGAAGTCGGCAGGGGCCCCAGCATTTT.

This chain links TRBV4-1 with TRBJ2-6; D not certain. V gave up 5 bases and J gave up 5 bases, with 4 bases separating them. The germline V gene encodes CDR1 MGHRA and CDR2 YSYEKL. The CDR3 length is 12 residues. CDR3 sequence: CASSAWANVLTF. CDR3 nucleotides: TGCGCCAGCAGCGCGTGGGCCAACGTCCTGACTTTC.

This rearrangement joins TRBV7-9 to TRBJ2-3; TRBD2 matches at 13 bases. The trim removed 5 bases at V and 4 bases at J, leaving 6 bases unmatched. The CDR3 is 16 residues long. CDR1 and CDR2 from the germline V gene are SEHNR and FQNEAQ (reference sequence). CDR3 nucleotide sequence: TGTGCCAGCAGCAGGACTAGCGGGAGCGGTTCAGATACGCAGTATTTT. Translated, it gives CASSRTSGSGSDTQYF.

The rearrangement uses TRBV28 and TRBJ2-4; TRBD2 agrees at 7 bases. This CDR3 contains 15 residues. V lost 6 bases to trimming and J lost 3 bases; unmatched junction nucleotides: 8. Germline assignment: CDR1 MDHEN and CDR2 SYDVKM. The CDR3 region has the DNA TGTGCCAGCAGCCCATGGGAGGGGAACAAAAACATTCAGTACTTC. The encoded protein is CASSPWEGNKNIQYF.

This clone was detected once. The V call is TRBV10-3, the J call TRBJ2-1; 11 bases are shared with TRBD2. There are 16 residues in the CDR3. From germline, CDR1 is ENHRY and CDR2 SYGVKD. Trimming removed 7 bases from V and 10 bases from J; junction bases left unmatched: 15. CDR3: CAITPQPGTSGNEQFF. In nucleotides, the CDR3 is TGTGCCATCACCCCTCAACCCGGGACTAGCGGTAACGAGCAGTTCTTC.

The sample holds a few counts of this clone. The chain employs TRBV15 and TRBJ2-3; possibly TRBD2 for D (6 bases). The CDR3 spans 14 residues. The V end lost 1 base, the J end lost 7 bases, and 12 bases lay between the germline ends. The germline gives CDR1 LNHNV, CDR2 YYDKDF (reference sequence). The CDR3 nucleotides are TGTGCCACCAGCAGAGGACTAGACGAATATACGCAGTATTTT. It is translated as CATSRGLDEYTQYF.

The V and J genes are TRBV4-1 and TRBJ2-1, with no clear D. Germline V lookup: CDR1 MGHRA, CDR2 YSYEKL. The V end was cut by 0 bases, the J end by 4 bases, with 7 bases between. CDR3 length: 14 residues. The CDR3 coding sequence is TGCGCCAGCAGCCAAGATCGCGGTTACAATGAGCAGTTCTTC. It specifies CASSQDRGYNEQFF.

The rearrangement links TRBV5-1 to TRBJ2-7, with 13 bases lining up with TRBD2. Trimming removed 0 bases from V and 12 bases from J; junction bases left unmatched: 3. Germline V gives CDR1 SGHRS, CDR2 YFSETQ. This CDR3 comprises 13 residues. CDR3 sequence: CASSLAGTSGTYF. The CDR3 nucleotides read TGCGCCAGCAGCTTGGCCGGGACTAGCGGGACGTACTTC.

This clone was seen once. The chain recombines TRBV2 with TRBJ2-7, with 7 bases identical to TRBD2. The length of the CDR3 is 13 residues. The germline V gene has CDR1 SNHLY and CDR2 FYNNEI. With 6 bases clipped from V and 7 bases from J, the junction kept 9 bases outside the gene matches. The CDR3 reads CASSKRGLWEQYF. The CDR3 DNA sequence: TGTGCCAGCAGCAAGCGGGGCCTCTGGGAGCAGTACTTC. The full variable domain, in which reference TRBV2 and TRBJ2-7 provide the parts outside the CDR3, is EPEVTQTPSHQVTQMGQEVILRCVPISNHLYFYWYRQILGQKVEFLVSFYNNEISEKSEIFDDQFSVERPDGSNFTLKIRSTKLEDSAMYFCASSKRGLWEQYFGPGTRLTVT.

This clone was picked up one time. This sequence may be a read error, since a much larger clone differs from it by one base. Additional DNA sequences in this sample encode the identical CDR3. V and J are TRBV4-1 and TRBJ2-3; the D is unclear. The V end was cut by 3 bases, the J end by 3 bases, with 7 bases between. CDR3 length: 13 residues. CDR1 is MGHRA and CDR2 is YSYEKL in the germline V gene. Written as DNA, the CDR3 is TGCGCCAGCAGCCACCCCAGGACAGATACGCAGTATTTT. Amino acid sequence: CASSHPRTDTQYF.

The V and J genes are TRBV9 and TRBJ2-3; D remains unclear. This CDR3 contains 14 residues. Germline CDR1 SGDLS, CDR2 YYNGEE. V was shortened by 0 bases and J by 2 bases, with 7 bases between the two germline ends. CDR3 residues: CASSVELATDTQYF. In DNA, the CDR3 is TGTGCCAGCAGCGTAGAGCTCGCCACAGATACGCAGTATTTT.

This clone was detected a few times. This chain links TRBV28 with TRBJ1-1, with unresolved D. Germline CDR1 reads MDHEN; CDR2 reads SYDVKM. With 5 bases removed from V and 1 base from J, the gap between germline ends came to 14 bases. The CDR3 extends over 15 amino acids. CDR3 in amino acids: CASSPIQVSNTEAFF. The CDR3 nucleotides are TGTGCCAGCAGTCCAATCCAGGTTTCGAACACTGAAGCTTTCTTT. The full variable domain, completed using reference TRBV28 and TRBJ1-1, is DVKVTQSSRYLVKRTGEKVFLECVQDMDHENMFWYRQDPGLGLRLIYFSYDVKMKEKGDIPEGYSVSREKKERFSLILESASTNQTSMYLCASSPIQVSNTEAFFGQGTRLTVV.

The V call is TRBV19, the J call TRBJ2-2, with D perhaps matching TRBD1 or TRBD2 (5 bases each). CDR1 and CDR2 from the germline V gene are LNHDA and SQIVND (reference sequence). The V and J ends lost 0 bases and 6 bases respectively, with 11 bases between them. This CDR3 comprises 15 residues. The CDR3 reads CASSIEGTEAGELFF. The DNA of the CDR3 is TGTGCCAGTAGTATAGAGGGGACGGAGGCCGGGGAGCTGTTTTTT. The variable domain in full, with the rest retrieved from reference TRBV19 and TRBJ2-2, is DGGITQSPKYLFRKEGQNVTLSCEQNLNHDAMYWYRQDPGQGLRLIYYSQIVNDFQKGDIAEGYSVSREKKESFPLTVTSAQKNPTAFYLCASSIEGTEAGELFFGEGSRLTVL.

This clone turned up a few times. The rearrangement uses TRBV16 and TRBJ1-2, with a weak D call TRBD1 (6 bases). CDR3 length equals 14 residues. Deletions cut 5 bases from V and 6 bases from J, with 16 bases between. Germline CDR1 is KGHSY and CDR2 is FQNENV. The CDR3 bases are TGTGCCAGCAGCTCTAACAGGGTACTGAATGGCTACACCTTC. Translation: CASSSNRVLNGYTF.

The V gene is TRBV9, the J gene TRBJ1-2, with D perhaps TRBD1 (6 bases). In germline, CDR1 is SGDLS, CDR2 YYNGEE. V was trimmed by 3 bases and J by 5 bases, leaving 17 bases between them. The CDR3 has 15 amino acids. Written as DNA, the CDR3 is TGTGCCAGCAGCGCCGGACAGCTGCCCCTATATGGCTACACCTTC. This codes for CASSAGQLPLYGYTF.

A note on this clone: Only one base separates this from a far larger clonotype, so it likely reflects a read error. The chain joins TRBV13 to TRBJ2-5; 7 bases align to TRBD1. This CDR3 region has 14 residues. Per germline, CDR1 PRHDT and CDR2 FYEKMQ (reference sequence). CDR3 bases: TGTGCCAGCAGCGTAGGCTACGCGACAGGGACCCTGTACTTC. This encodes CASSVGYATGTLYF. Complete variable domain (other parts from reference TRBV13 and TRBJ2-5): AAGVIQSPRHLIKEKRETATLKCYPIPRHDTVYWYQQGPGQDPQFLISFYEKMQSDKGSIPDRFSAQQFSDYHSELNMSSLELGDSALYFCASSVGYATGTLYFGPGTRLLVL.

The CDR3 loop reads CASSYLGTGSDGYTF. CDR3 nucleotide sequence: TGTGCCAGCAGTTACCTCGGGACAGGTTCGGACGGCTACACCTTC. This chain connects TRBV6-6 to TRBJ1-2, with TRBD1 matching 8 bases. This CDR3 has 15 amino acids. Germline lookup yields CDR1 MNHNY and CDR2 SVGAGI (reference sequence). The V and J ends lost 2 bases and 8 bases, in that order; junction bases with no gene match: 10.

In this sample, this clone turned up a few times. The same CDR3 arises from other DNA sequences in this sample as well. V usage is TRBV28 and J usage is TRBJ2-1, with TRBD2 identical over 12 bases. From germline, CDR1 is MDHEN and CDR2 SYDVKM. V was clipped by 2 bases and J by 1 base; unmatched bases: 0. This CDR3 has 16 residues. The CDR3 protein is CASSLLAGGSYNEQFF. The CDR3 DNA sequence: TGTGCCAGCAGTTTACTAGCGGGAGGGTCCTACAATGAGCAGTTCTTC.

The chain is built from TRBV19 and TRBJ2-4; D not resolved. The CDR3 is 14 residues long. V was shortened by 7 bases and J by 0 bases, with 10 bases between the two germline ends. The germline gives CDR1 LNHDA, CDR2 SQIVND (reference sequence). This chain's CDR3 is CASTQVGAKNIQYF. The CDR3 DNA reads TGTGCCAGTACCCAGGTGGGAGCCAAAAACATTCAGTACTTC.

This rearrangement joins TRBV18 to TRBJ2-1; no definite D call. From germline, CDR1 is KGHSH and CDR2 LQKENI. CDR3 length: 17 residues. Trimming shortened V by 6 bases and J by 0 bases, and 18 bases separated the two germline ends. CDR3 nucleotide sequence: TGTGCCAGCTCCCTACCATTCGGGTCCTACTCCTACAATGAGCAGTTCTTC. Encoded protein: CASSLPFGSYSYNEQFF.

The rearrangement uses TRBV11-2 and TRBJ2-1; perhaps TRBD1 as D (6 bases). V lost 1 base to trimming and J lost 9 bases, with 10 bases between them. CDR3 length: 13 amino acids. Germline V CDR1 and CDR2: SGHAT, FQNNGV. The CDR3 sequence: CASSLGRGPEQFF. In nucleotides, the CDR3 is TGTGCCAGCAGCTTAGGCAGGGGTCCTGAGCAGTTCTTC.

J is TRBJ1-1 and V is TRBV5-1, with D perhaps TRBD1 (5 bases). Looked up from germline, CDR1 is SGHRS and CDR2 is YFSETQ. Deletions cut 5 bases from V and 4 bases from J, with 9 bases between. The CDR3 runs to 12 residues. The CDR3 DNA reads TGCGCCAGCAGTCGGGGGACCACTGAAGCTTTCTTT. Its protein is CASSRGTTEAFF.

This clone has just one count. This could be a read error, since a much larger clone is one nucleotide away. The chain recombines TRBV5-1 with TRBJ1-1; 9 nucleotides agree with TRBD1. Germline CDR1 reads SGHRS; CDR2 reads YFSETQ. V was clipped by 4 bases and J by 6 bases; unmatched bases: 7. The CDR3 extends over 14 amino acids. In DNA form, the CDR3 reads TGCGCCAGCAGCACGGGACAGGGAATGGCTGAAGCTTTCTTT. As protein: CASSTGQGMAEAFF.

CDR3 region: CASSLGNRGEGTQYF. CDR3 nucleotides: TGTGCCAGCAGCCTTGGGAACAGGGGTGAGGGGACCCAGTACTTC. The rearrangement joins TRBV7-9 to TRBJ2-5; the match to TRBD1 covers 7 bases. Germline loops: CDR1 SEHNR, CDR2 FQNEAQ (reference sequence). CDR3 length: 15 residues. J lost 7 bases, V lost 5 bases, and 13 bases had no gene match. Looking up the rest from reference TRBV7-9 and TRBJ2-5 gives the full variable domain: DTGVSQNPRHKITKRGQNVTFRCDPISEHNRLYWYRQTLGQGPEFLTYFQNEAQLEKSRLLSDRFSAERPKGSFSTLEIQRTEQGDSAMYLCASSLGNRGEGTQYFGPGTRLLVL.

In DNA form, the CDR3 reads TGTGCCAGCAGTTTCCTTGCGGACTATGGCTACACCTTC. Translated, it gives CASSFLADYGYTF. V usage is TRBV28 and J usage is TRBJ1-2, with D unresolved. The length of the CDR3 is 13 residues. V lost 3 bases and J 3 bases, leaving 8 bases between the germline ends. Looked up from germline, CDR1 is MDHEN and CDR2 is SYDVKM.

The J gene is TRBJ2-5, the V gene TRBV29-1; D might be TRBD1 (5 bases). In germline, CDR1 is SQVTM, CDR2 ANQGSEA. The CDR3 contains 14 residues. V lost 0 bases to trimming and J lost 1 base, with 9 bases between them. The chain's CDR3 is CSVEDLGVQETQYF. Written as DNA, the CDR3 is TGCAGCGTTGAAGATTTAGGGGTCCAAGAGACCCAGTACTTC.

The chain couples TRBV18 to TRBJ1-2, with D possibly TRBD1 on 5 matching bases. Trimming took off 2 bases at V and 4 bases at J, with 11 bases between the two ends. Germline CDR1 KGHSH, CDR2 LQKENI. The CDR3 extends over 14 amino acids. The CDR3 bases are TGTGCCAGCTCACCAGACAGTAAGACCTATGGCTACACCTTC. Translating gives CASSPDSKTYGYTF.